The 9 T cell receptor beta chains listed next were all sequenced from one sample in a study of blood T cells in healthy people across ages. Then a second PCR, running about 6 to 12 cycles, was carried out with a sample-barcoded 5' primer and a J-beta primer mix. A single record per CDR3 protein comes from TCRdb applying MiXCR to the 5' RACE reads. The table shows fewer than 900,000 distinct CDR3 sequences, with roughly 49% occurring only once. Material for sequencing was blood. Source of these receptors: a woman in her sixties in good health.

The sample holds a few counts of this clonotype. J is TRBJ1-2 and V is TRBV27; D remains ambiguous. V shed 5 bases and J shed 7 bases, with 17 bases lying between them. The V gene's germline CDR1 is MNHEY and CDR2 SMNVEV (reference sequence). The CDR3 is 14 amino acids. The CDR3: CASSPRARLAGYTF. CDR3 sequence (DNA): TGTGCCAGCAGTCCAAGGGCCAGGTTGGCTGGCTACACCTTC.

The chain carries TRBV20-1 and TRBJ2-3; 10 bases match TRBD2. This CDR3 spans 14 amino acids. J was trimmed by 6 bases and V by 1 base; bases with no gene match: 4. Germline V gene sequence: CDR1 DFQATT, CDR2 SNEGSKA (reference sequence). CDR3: CSARVASGSDTQYF. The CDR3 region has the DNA TGCAGTGCTAGAGTGGCTAGCGGGAGTGATACGCAGTATTTT.

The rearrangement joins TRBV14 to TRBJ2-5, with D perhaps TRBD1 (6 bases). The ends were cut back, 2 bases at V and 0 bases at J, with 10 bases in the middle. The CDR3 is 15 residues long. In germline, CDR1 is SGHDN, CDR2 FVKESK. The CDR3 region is CASSQWGQYQETQYF. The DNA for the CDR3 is TGTGCCAGCAGCCAATGGGGGCAGTACCAAGAGACCCAGTACTTC.

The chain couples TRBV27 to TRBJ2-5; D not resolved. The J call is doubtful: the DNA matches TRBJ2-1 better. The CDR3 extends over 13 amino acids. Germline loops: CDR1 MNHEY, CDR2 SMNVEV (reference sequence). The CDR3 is CASSQRAEETQFF. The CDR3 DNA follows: TGTGCCAGCAGTCAGAGAGCTGAAGAGACCCAGTTCTTC.

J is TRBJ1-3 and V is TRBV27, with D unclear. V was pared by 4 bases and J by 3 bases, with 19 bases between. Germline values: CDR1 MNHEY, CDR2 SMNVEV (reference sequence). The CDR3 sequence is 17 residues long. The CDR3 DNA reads TGTGCCAGCAGTTACGACCCCTTCGCGGGAAATGGAAACACCATATATTTT. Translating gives CASSYDPFAGNGNTIYF.

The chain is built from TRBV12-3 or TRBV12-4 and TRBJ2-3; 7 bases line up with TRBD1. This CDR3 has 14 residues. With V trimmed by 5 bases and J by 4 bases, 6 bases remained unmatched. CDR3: CASSPPTGPDTQYF. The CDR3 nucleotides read TGTGCCAGCAGTCCTCCGACAGGGCCAGATACGCAGTATTTT.

In DNA form, the CDR3 reads TGTGCCAGCAGTCCCCCGGGCATCGAGCAGTTCTTC. This codes for CASSPPGIEQFF. The chain has TRBV6-6 and TRBJ2-1; no firm D call. The CDR3 contains 12 residues. The V gene's germline CDR1 is MNHNY and CDR2 SVGAGI (reference sequence). The germline V and J ends were trimmed by 5 bases and 10 bases, with 12 bases remaining between them.

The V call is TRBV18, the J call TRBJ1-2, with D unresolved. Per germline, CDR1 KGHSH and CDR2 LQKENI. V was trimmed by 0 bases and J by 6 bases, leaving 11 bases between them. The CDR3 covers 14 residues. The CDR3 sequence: CASSPPGRQDGYTF. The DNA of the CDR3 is TGTGCCAGCTCACCACCAGGCAGACAAGATGGCTACACCTTC.

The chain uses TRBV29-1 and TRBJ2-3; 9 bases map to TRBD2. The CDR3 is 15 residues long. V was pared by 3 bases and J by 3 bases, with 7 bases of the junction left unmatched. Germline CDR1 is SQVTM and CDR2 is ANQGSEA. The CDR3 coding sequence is TGCAGCGTTGAGGGGGGACTAGCTGGGACAGATACGCAGTATTTT. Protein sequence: CSVEGGLAGTDTQYF.